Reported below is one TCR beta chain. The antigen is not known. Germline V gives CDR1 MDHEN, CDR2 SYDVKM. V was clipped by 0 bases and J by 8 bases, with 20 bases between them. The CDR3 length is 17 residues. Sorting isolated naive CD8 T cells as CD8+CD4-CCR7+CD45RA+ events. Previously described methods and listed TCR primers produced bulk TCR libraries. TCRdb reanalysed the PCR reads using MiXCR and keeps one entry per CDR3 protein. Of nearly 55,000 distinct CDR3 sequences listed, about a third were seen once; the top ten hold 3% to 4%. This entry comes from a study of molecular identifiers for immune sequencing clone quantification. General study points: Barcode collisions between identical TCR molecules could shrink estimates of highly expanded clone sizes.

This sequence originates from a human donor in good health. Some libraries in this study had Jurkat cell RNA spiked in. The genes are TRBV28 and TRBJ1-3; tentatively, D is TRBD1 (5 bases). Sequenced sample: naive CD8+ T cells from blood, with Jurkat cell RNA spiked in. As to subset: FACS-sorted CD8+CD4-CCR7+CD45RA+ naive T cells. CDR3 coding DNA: TGTGCCAGCAGTTTATGGGGGCCCGGAGTTTTCGGAGACACCATATATTTT. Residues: CASSLWGPGVFGDTIYF.